Below, one T cell receptor (beta chain) is given with its context. The antigen is unknown. The sample originates from a study of cytomegalovirus exposure and HLA in healthy donors. This CDR3 region has 14 residues. From germline, CDR1 is SGHTS and CDR2 YDEGEE. Between the trimmed V and J ends, which lost 0 bases and 0 bases, there was a span of 4 bases. Primers for the PCR totalled 60 Vbeta and 13 Jbeta. TCRdb keeps only in-frame clones here, not all; method: immunoSEQ multiplex PCR. The table shows 150,000 to 200,000 clones, with 75% to 90% occurring only once. Notes on the study in general: Reports indicated that the classifier achieved high specificity and sensitivity in diagnosing cytomegalovirus status. According to the study, 160 or so TCR beta chains were cytomegalovirus-associated. Sequencing depth across donors, presence/absence analyses assumed, was roughly uniform. It was reported that TCR beta sequences correctly inferred the HLA-A and HLA-B alleles for most subjects.

Input material: PBMCs. The clonotype comes from a girl aged 2 to 9 in good health and CMV-seropositive. The chain combines TRBV5-8 with TRBJ2-1; D unclear. CDR3: CASSLVLSYNEQFF. CDR3 bases: TGTGCCAGCAGCTTGGTTCTCTCCTACAATGAGCAGTTCTTC.